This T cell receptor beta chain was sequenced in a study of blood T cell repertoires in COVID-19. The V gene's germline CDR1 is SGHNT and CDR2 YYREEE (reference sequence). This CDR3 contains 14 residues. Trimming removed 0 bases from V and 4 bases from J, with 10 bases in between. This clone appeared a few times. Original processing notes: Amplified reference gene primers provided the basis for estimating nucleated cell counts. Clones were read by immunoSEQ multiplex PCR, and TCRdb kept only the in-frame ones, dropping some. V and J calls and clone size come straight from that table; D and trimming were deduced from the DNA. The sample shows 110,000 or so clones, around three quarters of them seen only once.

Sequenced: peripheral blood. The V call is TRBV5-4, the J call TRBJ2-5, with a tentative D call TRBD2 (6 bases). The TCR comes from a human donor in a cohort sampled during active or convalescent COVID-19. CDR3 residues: CASSLGLGGETQYF. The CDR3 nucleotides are TGTGCCAGCAGCTTGGGGCTCGGGGGAGAGACCCAGTACTTC.